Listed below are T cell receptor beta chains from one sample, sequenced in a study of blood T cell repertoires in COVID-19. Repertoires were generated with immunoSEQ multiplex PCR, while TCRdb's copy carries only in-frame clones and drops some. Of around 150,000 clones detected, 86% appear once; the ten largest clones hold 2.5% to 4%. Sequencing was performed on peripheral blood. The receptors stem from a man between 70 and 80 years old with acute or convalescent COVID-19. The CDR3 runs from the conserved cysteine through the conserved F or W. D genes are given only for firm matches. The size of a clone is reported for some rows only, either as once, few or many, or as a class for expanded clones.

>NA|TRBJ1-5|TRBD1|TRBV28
TGTGCCAGCAGGGCTGAGGACAGGATGAGTCAGCCCCAGCATTTT
CASRAEDRMSQPQHF
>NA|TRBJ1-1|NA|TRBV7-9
TGTGCCAGCAGCTTAGGGCAGCGGATCCCTGAGAACACTGAAGCTTTCTTT
CASSLGQRIPENTEAFF
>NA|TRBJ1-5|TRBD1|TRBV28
TGTGCCAGCGCCCGACAGGGGAAGAATCAGCCCCAGCATTTT
CASARQGKNQPQHF
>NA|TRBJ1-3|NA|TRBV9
TGTGCCAGCAGCAGGGGGGGCCACTCTGGAAACACCATATATTTT
CASSRGGHSGNTIYF
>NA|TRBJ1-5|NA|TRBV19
TGTGCCAGTAGTCCCCCGGGGGGATGGGGCAATCAGCCCCAGCATTTT
CASSPPGGWGNQPQHF
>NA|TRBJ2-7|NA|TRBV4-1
TGCGCCAGCAGCCAAGATCATAAACAGGGTTACGAGCAGTACTTC
CASSQDHKQGYEQYF
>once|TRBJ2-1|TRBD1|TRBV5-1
TGCGCCAGCACGACAGGGTACAATGAGCAGTTCTTC
CASTTGYNEQFF
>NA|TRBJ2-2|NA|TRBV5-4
TGTGCCAGCAGCTTGGCAGGGGCGAACACCGGGGAGCTGTTTTTT
CASSLAGANTGELFF
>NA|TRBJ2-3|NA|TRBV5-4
TGTGCCAGCAGCGGCTTGGAGTCGCTCACCACAGATACGCAGTATTTT
CASSGLESLTTDTQYF
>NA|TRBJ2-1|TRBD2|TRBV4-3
TGCGCCAGCAGCCAGTGGCCCCGAACTAGCGGGTACAATGAGCAGTTCTTC
CASSQWPRTSGYNEQFF
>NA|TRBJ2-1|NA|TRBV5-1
TGCGCCAGCAGCTTGGGACGGGACTCTAGAGGGAATGAGCAGTTCTTC
CASSLGRDSRGNEQFF
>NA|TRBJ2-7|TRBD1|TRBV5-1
TGCGCCAGCAGCGATCCGGGACAGGGGCGCTACGAGCAGTACTTC
CASSDPGQGRYEQYF
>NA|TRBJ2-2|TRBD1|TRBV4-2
TGTGCCAGCAGCCAAAGACAGGGAAACACCGGGGAGCTGTTTTTT
CASSQRQGNTGELFF
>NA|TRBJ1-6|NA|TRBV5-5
TGTGCCAGCAGCCTCCGGAGTCCGGGAAATTCACCCCTCCACTTT
CASSLRSPGNSPLHF
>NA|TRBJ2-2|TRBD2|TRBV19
TGTGCCAGTAGTATCGGGGCGGGGGGCGACACCGGGGAGCTGTTTTTT
CASSIGAGGDTGELFF
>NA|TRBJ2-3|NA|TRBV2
TGTGCCAGCAGTGGAGTCTCAGATACGCAGTATTTT
CASSGVSDTQYF
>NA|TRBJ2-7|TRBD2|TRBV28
TGTGCCAGCAGTCCTTTTACTAGCGTAGGCTACGAGCAGTACTTC
CASSPFTSVGYEQYF
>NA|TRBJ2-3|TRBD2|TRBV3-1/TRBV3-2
TGTGCCAGCCGGTCTAGCGGGACCAGCACAGATACGCAGTATTTT
CASRSSGTSTDTQYF